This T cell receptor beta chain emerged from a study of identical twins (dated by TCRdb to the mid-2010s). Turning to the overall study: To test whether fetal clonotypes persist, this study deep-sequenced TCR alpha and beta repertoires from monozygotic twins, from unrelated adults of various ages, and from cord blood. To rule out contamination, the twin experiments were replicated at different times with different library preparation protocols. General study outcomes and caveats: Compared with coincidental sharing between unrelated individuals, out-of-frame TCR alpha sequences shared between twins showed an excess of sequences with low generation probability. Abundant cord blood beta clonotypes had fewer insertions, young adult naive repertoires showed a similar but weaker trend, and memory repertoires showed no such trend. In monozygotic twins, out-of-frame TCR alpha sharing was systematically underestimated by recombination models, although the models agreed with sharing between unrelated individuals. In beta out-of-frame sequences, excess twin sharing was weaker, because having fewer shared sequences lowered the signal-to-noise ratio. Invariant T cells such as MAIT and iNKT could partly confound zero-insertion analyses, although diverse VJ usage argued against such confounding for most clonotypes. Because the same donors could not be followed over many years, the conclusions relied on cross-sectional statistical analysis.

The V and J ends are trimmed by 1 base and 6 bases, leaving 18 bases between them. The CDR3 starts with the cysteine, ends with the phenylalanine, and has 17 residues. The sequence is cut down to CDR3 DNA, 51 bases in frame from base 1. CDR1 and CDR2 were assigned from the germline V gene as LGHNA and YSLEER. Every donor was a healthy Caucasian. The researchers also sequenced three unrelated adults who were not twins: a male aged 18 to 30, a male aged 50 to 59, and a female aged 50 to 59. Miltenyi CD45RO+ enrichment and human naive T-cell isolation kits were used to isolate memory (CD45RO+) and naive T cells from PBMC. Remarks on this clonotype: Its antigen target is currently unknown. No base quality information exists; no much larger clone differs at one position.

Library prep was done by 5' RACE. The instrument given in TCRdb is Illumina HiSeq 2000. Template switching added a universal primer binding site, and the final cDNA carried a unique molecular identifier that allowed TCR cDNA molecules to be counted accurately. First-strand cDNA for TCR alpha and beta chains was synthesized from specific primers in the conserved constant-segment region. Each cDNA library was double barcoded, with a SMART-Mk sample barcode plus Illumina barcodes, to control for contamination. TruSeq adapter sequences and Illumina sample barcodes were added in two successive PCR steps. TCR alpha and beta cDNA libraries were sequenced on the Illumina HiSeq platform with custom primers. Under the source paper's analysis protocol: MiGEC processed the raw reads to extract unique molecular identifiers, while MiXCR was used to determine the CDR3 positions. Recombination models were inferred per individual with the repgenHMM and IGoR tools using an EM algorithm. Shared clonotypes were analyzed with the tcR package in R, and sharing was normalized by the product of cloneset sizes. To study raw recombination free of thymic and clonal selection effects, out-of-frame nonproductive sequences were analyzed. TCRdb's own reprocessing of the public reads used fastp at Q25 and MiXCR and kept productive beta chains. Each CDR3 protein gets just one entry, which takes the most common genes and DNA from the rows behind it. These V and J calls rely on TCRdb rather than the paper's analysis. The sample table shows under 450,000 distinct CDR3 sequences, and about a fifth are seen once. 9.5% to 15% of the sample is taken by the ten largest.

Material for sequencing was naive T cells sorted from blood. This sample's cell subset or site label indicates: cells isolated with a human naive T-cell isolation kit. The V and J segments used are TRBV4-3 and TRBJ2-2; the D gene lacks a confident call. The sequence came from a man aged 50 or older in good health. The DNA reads TGCGCCAGCAGCCAAGTTCCGAGGATGGACGAGGCCGGGGAGCTGTTTTTT. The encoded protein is CASSQVPRMDEAGELFF.